The clone carrying this T cell receptor (beta chain) was counted only a few times. Its antigen is not known. TCRdb used MiXCR to reprocess the RT-PCR reads, holding one entry per CDR3 protein. Of a few hundred thousand distinct CDR3 sequences in the sample, more than 7% were seen once. CDR3 size: 16 residues. Trimming left V 5 bases short and J 2 bases short, with 16 bases between. This specimen comes from a study of response to subunit inactivated influenza vaccine. Study-wide findings and caveats: That few new T cells are recruited by each seasonal influenza vaccination was the authors' suggestion.

This receptor was taken from a man in his fifties or sixties who received an inactivated influenza vaccine. The gene calls are TRBV12-3 or TRBV12-4 and TRBJ1-3; D might be TRBD1 (5 bases). The specimen was PBMCs from blood, collected roughly 24 months after vaccination. The chain's CDR3 is CASSPGPPGPGNTIYF. For the CDR3, the DNA is TGTGCCAGCAGTCCAGGCCCCCCGGGGCCTGGAAACACCATATATTTT.